This TCR beta chain was identified during a study of vaccination and CD4 T cells after COVID-19. In the study overall: For each participant, vaccination comprised two doses of either the BNT162b2 or the mRNA-1273 vaccine. In culture, cells were exposed to overlapping spike peptides from SARS-CoV-2, HCoV-NL63, HCoV-OC43 and HCoV-229E. In the control cultures, a CEFX pool, an HIV-1 Nef pool, or no peptide was supplied.

With the Oncomine TCR Beta short-read assay, DNA from cultured CD4+ T cells was sequenced. From CD4+ T cells that had been cultured, genomic DNA was extracted. Via MiXCR, TCRdb re-called the PCR reads, giving one row per CDR3 protein. The table records roughly 8,000 distinct CDR3 sequences, roughly 30% of them present only once. About this clonotype: Its antigen is not known.

Germline values: CDR1 SQVTM, CDR2 ANQGSEA. The CDR3 runs to 16 residues. V lost 6 bases and J lost 0, with 21 bases in between. The treatment here: roughly 10-day PBMC culture with coronavirus spike peptide pools or control peptides (ViraFEST assay). Ahead of the COVID-19 pandemic (2011-2018), the CD4+ T cells of the unexposed donor were collected. Contingent on cell availability, unexposed-donor CD4+ T cells were interrogated with SARS-CoV-2 S/N and four cold-coronavirus spikes. This TCR derives from a human donor in good health. The sequenced sample was CD4+ T cells from blood, cultured in vitro. The rearrangement joins TRBV29-1 to TRBJ2-7, with TRBD2 as a possible D gene (7 bases). Written as DNA, the CDR3 is TGCAGCGTCTATTGGGGGGCGGGAGCCTCCTCCTACGAGCAGTACTTC. Its protein product is CSVYWGAGASSYEQYF.